This passage covers 8 T cell receptor beta chains from one sample sequenced in a study of technical replicates of blood from a few donors. Generated by immunoSEQ multiplex PCR, the TCRdb table keeps only in-frame clones and is missing some. This sample has over 80,000 clones, with 96% found just once. What was sequenced was T cells isolated from PBMCs. The receptors were gathered from a human donor in good health.

The chain uses TRBV19 and TRBJ1-4; unclear D gene. Looked up from germline, CDR1 is LNHDA and CDR2 is SQIVND (reference sequence). CDR3 length: 14 amino acids. Trimming removed 2 bases from V and 0 bases from J, with 4 bases in between. CDR3 coding DNA: TGTGCCAGTAGTATACAGGCAACTAATGAAAAACTGTTTTTT. Protein: CASSIQATNEKLFF.

The count of this clone is one. The chain is built from TRBV6-5 and TRBJ2-7, with D possibly TRBD2 on 6 matching bases. CDR1 is MNHEY, CDR2 SVGAGI, per germline. The germline V and J ends were trimmed by 0 bases and 3 bases, with 12 bases remaining between them. The CDR3 has 15 residues. For the CDR3, the DNA is TGTGCCAGCAGTTACTCGACGGTGGGAGGCTACGAGCAGTACTTC. Translating gives CASSYSTVGGYEQYF.

V usage is TRBV27 and J usage is TRBJ2-1, with a weak D call TRBD2 (5 bases). Looked up from germline, CDR1 is MNHEY and CDR2 is SMNVEV (reference sequence). The V and J ends lost 5 bases and 2 bases respectively, with 10 bases between them. This CDR3 comprises 14 residues. In DNA form, the CDR3 reads TGTGCCAGCAGTAGCGGAGGAACCTACAATGAGCAGTTCTTC. It encodes CASSSGGTYNEQFF.

This sequence joins TRBV5-4 and TRBJ1-2; 9 positions match TRBD1. Trimming removed 5 bases from V and 8 bases from J; junction bases left unmatched: 10. Germline V CDR1 and CDR2: SGHNT, YYREEE (reference sequence). There are 14 residues in the CDR3. CDR3 loop: CASRITGGVQGYTF. The CDR3 DNA sequence: TGTGCCAGCAGGATTACAGGGGGCGTACAGGGCTACACCTTC.

The chain employs TRBV5-1 and TRBJ1-1, with 11 bases identical to TRBD1. Per germline, CDR1 SGHRS and CDR2 YFSETQ. Germline trimming cut 3 bases from V and 3 bases from J; bases unmatched to any gene: 1. CDR3 length equals 14 residues. The CDR3 loop reads CASSWGQGDTEAFF. In DNA form, the CDR3 reads TGCGCCAGCAGCTGGGGACAGGGGGACACTGAAGCTTTCTTT.

This chain joins TRBV7-3 and TRBJ1-5; D not certain. This CDR3 region has 13 residues. V dropped 3 bases and J dropped 6 bases, with 9 bases sitting between them. The germline V gene has CDR1 SGHTA and CDR2 FQGTGA. The CDR3 here is CASSFQAGQPQHF. CDR3 DNA sequence: TGTGCCAGCAGCTTTCAGGCTGGTCAGCCCCAGCATTTT.

The chain recombines TRBV5-1 with TRBJ1-1, with unresolved D. The germline CDR1 and CDR2 sequences are SGHRS and YFSETQ. The CDR3 has 13 amino acids. Trimming shortened V by 7 bases and J by 6 bases, and 16 bases separated the two germline ends. CDR3 nucleotides: TGCGCCAGCTACTCCGATTTGGGCTCTGAAGCTTTCTTT. Amino acid sequence: CASYSDLGSEAFF.

The genes are TRBV27 and TRBJ1-2; possible D gene TRBD1, 6 bases. The CDR3 spans 16 residues. Trimming removed 4 bases from V and 3 bases from J, with 18 bases in between. Germline assignment: CDR1 MNHEY and CDR2 SMNVEV (reference sequence). The CDR3 is CASSSRQEVMHYGYTF. CDR3 DNA: TGTGCCAGCAGTTCCCGACAGGAGGTTATGCACTATGGCTACACCTTC.